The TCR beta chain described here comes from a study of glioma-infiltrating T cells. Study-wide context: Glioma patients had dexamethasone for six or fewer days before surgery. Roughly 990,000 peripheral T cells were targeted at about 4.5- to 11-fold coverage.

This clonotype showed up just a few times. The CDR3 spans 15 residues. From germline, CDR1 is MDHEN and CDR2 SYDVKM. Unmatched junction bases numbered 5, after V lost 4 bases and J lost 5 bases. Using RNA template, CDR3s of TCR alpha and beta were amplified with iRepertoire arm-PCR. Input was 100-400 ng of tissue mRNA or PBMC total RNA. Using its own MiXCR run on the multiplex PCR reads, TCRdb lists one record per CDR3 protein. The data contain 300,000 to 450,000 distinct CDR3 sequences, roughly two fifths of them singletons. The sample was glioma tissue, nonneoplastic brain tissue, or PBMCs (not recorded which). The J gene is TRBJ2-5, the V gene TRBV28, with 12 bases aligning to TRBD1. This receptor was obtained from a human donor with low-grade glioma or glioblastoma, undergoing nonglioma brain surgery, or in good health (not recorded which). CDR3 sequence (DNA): TGTGCCAGCAGTTCGCCCGGGACAGGGGGCGAGACCCAGTACTTC. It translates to CASSSPGTGGETQYF.